The source of this TCR beta chain is a study of cytomegalovirus exposure and HLA in healthy donors. Comment on this clone: The antigen is not known.

Germline V gives CDR1 MNHNS, CDR2 SASEGT. Trimming took 4 bases from V and 5 from J, leaving 6 bases between them. The CDR3 is 12 residues long. Study observations and caveats: Generally TCR sequences proved uncommon, though certain public TCRs appeared in numerous donors. An analysis done earlier found most TCR beta V segments productive about 90% or about 30% of the time. Analyzed later, association rates of TCRs varied across HLA loci, with DRB1 most and HLA-C fewest. According to the study, 150 to 200 TCR beta chains were cytomegalovirus-associated.

It was with 60 Vbeta and 13 Jbeta primers that the PCR ran. TCRdb's copy holds only in-frame clones and misses some; the assay was immunoSEQ multiplex PCR. The data show approximately 280,000 clones, 80% to 90% seen once. Sequencing was performed on PBMCs. This TCR was recovered from a man aged 35 to 55 in good health and CMV-seropositive. The chain employs TRBV6-1 and TRBJ2-1; D gene uncertain. The CDR3 DNA is TGTGCCAGCAGTGGACTCAACAATGAGCAGTTCTTC. Translating gives CASSGLNNEQFF.